This T cell receptor beta chain was recorded in a study of blood T cell repertoires in COVID-19. Across the whole study: There were acute and convalescent COVID-19 samples, and they came from the United States, Italy and Spain. The analysed material was cDNA or gDNA that came from T cells, B-cell-depleted T cells, or PBMCs.

The junction had 6 bases not matched to a gene; V was cut back by 5 bases and J by 7 bases. This CDR3 has 13 amino acids. Germline V gives CDR1 LGHNA, CDR2 YNFKEQ. In the study's own analysis: Scientists estimated how many nucleated cells there were by amplifying reference gene primers. The method was immunoSEQ multiplex PCR; TCRdb's version includes in-frame clones alone and lacks a portion of them. The DNA gave D and trimming, while V, J and clone size come from that table. This sample yields 55,000 to 70,000 clones, of which roughly 89% are seen a single time; approximately 5.5% belongs to the top ten.

The clonotype originates from a human donor in a cohort sampled during active COVID-19. Sequencing input: peripheral blood. The chain employs TRBV4-2 and TRBJ1-2; 8 nucleotides align to TRBD1. The CDR3 here is CASSADRDFGYTF. The CDR3 DNA reads TGTGCCAGCAGCGCGGACAGGGACTTTGGCTACACCTTC.